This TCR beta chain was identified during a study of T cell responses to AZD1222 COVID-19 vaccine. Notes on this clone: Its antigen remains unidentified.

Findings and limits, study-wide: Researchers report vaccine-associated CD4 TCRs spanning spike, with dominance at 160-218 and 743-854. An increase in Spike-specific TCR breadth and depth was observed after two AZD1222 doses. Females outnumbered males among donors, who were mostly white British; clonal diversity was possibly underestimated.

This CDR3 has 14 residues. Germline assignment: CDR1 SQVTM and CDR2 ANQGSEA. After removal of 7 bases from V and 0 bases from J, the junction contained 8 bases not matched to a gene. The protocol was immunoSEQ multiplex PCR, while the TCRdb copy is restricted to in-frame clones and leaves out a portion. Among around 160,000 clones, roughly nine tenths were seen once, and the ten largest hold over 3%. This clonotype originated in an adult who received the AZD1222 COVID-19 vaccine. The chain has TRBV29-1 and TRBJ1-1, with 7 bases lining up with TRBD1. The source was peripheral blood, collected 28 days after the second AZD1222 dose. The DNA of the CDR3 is TGCAGCGCCGAAAAGACAGGGATGAACACTGAAGCTTTCTTT. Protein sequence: CSAEKTGMNTEAFF. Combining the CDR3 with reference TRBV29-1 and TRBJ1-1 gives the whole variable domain SAVISQKPSRDICQRGTSLTIQCQVDSQVTMMFWYRQQPGQSLTLIATANQGSEATYESGFVIDKFPISRPNLTFSTLTVSNMSPEDSSIYLCSAEKTGMNTEAFFGQGTRLTVV.